This T cell receptor (beta chain) stems from a study of blood T cells in healthy people across ages. General study findings and limits: Aged donors had fewer naive CD4+ cells and lower diversity than long-lived donors.

Germline CDR1 SQVTM, CDR2 ANQGSEA. The CDR3 covers 15 residues. Concerning this clonotype itself: The antigen is not known.

A second 7 to 11 cycle PCR used barcoded and J-beta primers. TCRdb reanalysed the 5' RACE reads using MiXCR and keeps one entry per CDR3 protein. The sample records around 1,100,000 distinct CDR3 sequences, under 40% being singletons. Every donor provided 7.5 to 10 milliliters of peripheral blood. V usage is TRBV29-1 and J usage is TRBJ2-1; D is unresolved. The J call may be faulty, since TRBJ2-7 better matches the DNA end. Sequencing was done on a sample of blood. The TCR sequence derives from a man aged 18 to 30 in good health. The CDR3 sequence: CSVEVGPLSYNEQYF. The CDR3 DNA is TGCAGCGTTGAAGTTGGGCCCCTATCCTACAATGAGCAGTACTTC.